This T cell receptor (beta chain) emerged from a study of OX40 agonist ivuxolimab in advanced cancers. About the research overall: It was ivuxolimab, an agonistic anti-OX40 (CD134) antibody, that patients were treated with.

TCRdb's copy holds only in-frame clones and misses some; the assay was immunoSEQ multiplex PCR. The sample includes 50,000 to 70,000 clones, around four fifths seen only once; the top ten take over 2.5%. Trimming removed 3 bases from V and 4 bases from J, with 6 bases in between. The CDR3 is made up of 12 amino acids. Germline CDR1 is KGHSY and CDR2 is FQNENV. The chain uses TRBV16 and TRBJ2-5; D is uncertain. The TCR originated in an adult with an advanced solid tumor such as melanoma, head and neck, liver or kidney cancer. The sample was CD4+ or CD8+ T cells sorted from blood, taken in a trial of the OX40 agonist ivuxolimab. The CDR3 protein is CASSQGRETQYF. In DNA, the CDR3 is TGTGCCAGCAGCCAGGGTAGAGAGACCCAGTACTTC.